The sequence of this T cell receptor (beta chain) was determined in a study of blood T cell repertoires in COVID-19. Looking at the study overall: Acute and convalescent COVID-19 specimens originated in the United States, Italy and Spain. T cells, B-cell-depleted T cells, or PBMCs provided the cDNA or gDNA that served as material.

This clone was recorded once. Measured with immunoSEQ multiplex PCR; TCRdb has only the in-frame clones, and not every one. The repertoire holds about 320,000 clones, over 75% seen once, with about 7% in the top ten. Trimming stripped 5 bases from V and 6 bases from J, with 17 bases between. The CDR3 has 15 amino acids. Germline-derived CDR1 and CDR2 are LNHDA and SQIVND (reference sequence). The sequenced material came from peripheral blood. The chain combines TRBV19 with TRBJ2-1; D possibly corresponds to TRBD2 (6 bases). This receptor was taken from a human donor in a cohort sampled during active COVID-19. The CDR3 region is CASSERDFPGNEQFF. CDR3 nucleotide sequence: TGTGCCAGTAGTGAACGGGACTTCCCTGGCAATGAGCAGTTCTTC.